This T cell receptor (beta chain) was sequenced during a study of OX40 agonist ivuxolimab in advanced cancers. Libraries were prepared by immunoSEQ multiplex PCR; TCRdb keeps only in-frame clonotypes and omits some of them. The table includes about 50,000 clones, roughly three quarters detected once. V was clipped by 3 bases and J by 2 bases; unmatched bases: 9. The CDR3 is made up of 17 amino acids. Looked up from germline, CDR1 is SGHVS and CDR2 is FQNEAQ. The gene calls are TRBV7-8 and TRBJ2-7, with 11 positions matching TRBD2. The specimen comprised CD4+ or CD8+ T cells sorted from blood, sampled in a trial of the OX40 agonist ivuxolimab. The receptor comes from an adult with an advanced solid tumor such as melanoma, head and neck, liver or kidney cancer. DNA of the CDR3: TGTGCCAGCAGCTTTGTTAGCGGGAGGGCCGGGGCCTACGAGCAGTACTTC. Translation: CASSFVSGRAGAYEQYF.